This T cell receptor (beta chain) is drawn from a study of blood T cells in healthy people across ages. Alongside a J-beta primer mix, a sample-barcoded 5' primer served in a second PCR lasting about 7 to 12 cycles. TCRdb called the 5' RACE reads again in MiXCR, with one record for every CDR3 protein. This table holds hundreds of thousands of distinct CDR3 sequences, approximately 53% found once. The CDR3 covers 15 residues. Germline lookup yields CDR1 MDHEN and CDR2 SYDVKM. J gave up 8 bases and V 2 bases, and 5 bases lay outside the gene matches. The chain joins TRBV28 to TRBJ1-6; TRBD1 matches 8 bases. The specimen was blood. The sequence was collected from a man aged 40-49 years in good health. The CDR3 reads CASSLPQTGDSPLHF. DNA for the CDR3: TGTGCCAGCAGTTTACCCCAGACAGGGGATTCACCCCTCCACTTT.